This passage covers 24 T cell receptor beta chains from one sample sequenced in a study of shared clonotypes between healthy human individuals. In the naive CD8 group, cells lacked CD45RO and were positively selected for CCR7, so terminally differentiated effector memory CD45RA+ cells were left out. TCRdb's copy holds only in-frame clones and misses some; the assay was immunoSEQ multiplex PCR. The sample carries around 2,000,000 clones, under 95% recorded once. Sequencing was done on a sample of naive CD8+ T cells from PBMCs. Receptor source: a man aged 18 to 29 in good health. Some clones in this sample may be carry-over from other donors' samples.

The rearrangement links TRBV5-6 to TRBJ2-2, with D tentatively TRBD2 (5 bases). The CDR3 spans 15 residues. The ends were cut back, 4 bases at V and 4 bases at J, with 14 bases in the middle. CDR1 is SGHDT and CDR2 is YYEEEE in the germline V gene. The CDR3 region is CASSPAPAGTGELFF. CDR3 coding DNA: TGTGCCAGCAGCCCGGCCCCGGCGGGCACCGGGGAGCTGTTTTTT.

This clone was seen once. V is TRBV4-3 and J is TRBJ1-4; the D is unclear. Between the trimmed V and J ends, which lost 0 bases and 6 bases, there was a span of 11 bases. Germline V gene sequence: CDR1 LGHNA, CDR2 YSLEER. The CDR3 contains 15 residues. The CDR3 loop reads CASSQELQSYEKLFF. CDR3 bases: TGCGCCAGCAGCCAAGAACTACAGTCCTATGAAAAACTGTTTTTT.

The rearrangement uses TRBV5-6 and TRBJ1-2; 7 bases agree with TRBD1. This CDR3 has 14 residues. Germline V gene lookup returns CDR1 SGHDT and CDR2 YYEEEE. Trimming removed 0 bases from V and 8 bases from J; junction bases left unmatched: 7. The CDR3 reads CASSLEGAVRGYTF. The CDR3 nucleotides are TGTGCCAGCAGCTTGGAGGGGGCAGTGAGGGGCTACACCTTC.

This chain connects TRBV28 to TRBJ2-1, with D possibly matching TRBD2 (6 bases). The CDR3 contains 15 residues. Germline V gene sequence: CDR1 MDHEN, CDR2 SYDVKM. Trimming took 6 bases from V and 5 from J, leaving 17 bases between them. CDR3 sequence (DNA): TGTGCCAGCAGCTTACTAGCTGTTTGGAACAATGAGCAGTTCTTC. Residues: CASSLLAVWNNEQFF.

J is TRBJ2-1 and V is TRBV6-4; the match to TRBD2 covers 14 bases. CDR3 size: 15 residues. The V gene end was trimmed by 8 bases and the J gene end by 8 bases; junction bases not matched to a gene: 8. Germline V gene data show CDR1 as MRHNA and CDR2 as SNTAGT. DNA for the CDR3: TGTGCCAGCGGAACTGGGACTAGCGGGAGTTATGAGCAGTTCTTC. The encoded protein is CASGTGTSGSYEQFF.

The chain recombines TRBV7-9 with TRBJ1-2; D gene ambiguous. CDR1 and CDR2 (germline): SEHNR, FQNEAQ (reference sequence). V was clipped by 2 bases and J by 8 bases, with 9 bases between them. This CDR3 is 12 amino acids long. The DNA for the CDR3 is TGTGCCAGCAGCTTACTTCATTCCGGCTACACCTTC. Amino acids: CASSLLHSGYTF.

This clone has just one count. CDR3 nucleotides: TGTGCCAGCAGCTCATCCCGGGGGGGCTCCTACAATGAGCAGTTCTTC. As protein: CASSSSRGGSYNEQFF. V is TRBV5-6 and J is TRBJ2-1; 8 nucleotides match TRBD2. Trimming took 3 bases from V and 0 from J; bases not matched to a gene: 5. CDR1 and CDR2 from the germline V gene are SGHDT and YYEEEE. The CDR3 sequence is 16 residues long.

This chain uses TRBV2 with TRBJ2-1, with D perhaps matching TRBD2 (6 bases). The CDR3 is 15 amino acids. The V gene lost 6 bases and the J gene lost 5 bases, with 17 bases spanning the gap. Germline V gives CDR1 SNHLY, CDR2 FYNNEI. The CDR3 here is CASRFPSEWNNEQFF. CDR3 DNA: TGTGCCAGCAGATTTCCTAGCGAATGGAACAATGAGCAGTTCTTC.

The CDR3 coding sequence is TGTGCCAGCAGTTTATCGACCTCCCACAGGGATGGCTACACCTTC. Its protein is CASSLSTSHRDGYTF. The chain combines TRBV27 with TRBJ1-2; TRBD1 is a possible D gene (6 bases). CDR1 MNHEY and CDR2 SMNVEV come from the germline V gene (reference sequence). Deletions cut 0 bases from V and 6 bases from J, with 14 bases between. The CDR3 contains 15 residues.

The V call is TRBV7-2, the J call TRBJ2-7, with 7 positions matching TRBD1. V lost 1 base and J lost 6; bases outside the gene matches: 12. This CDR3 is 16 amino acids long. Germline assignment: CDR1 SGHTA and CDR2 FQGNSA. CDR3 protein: CASSLGRTGVFGEQYF. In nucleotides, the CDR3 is TGTGCCAGCAGCTTAGGGAGAACAGGGGTTTTCGGCGAGCAGTACTTC.

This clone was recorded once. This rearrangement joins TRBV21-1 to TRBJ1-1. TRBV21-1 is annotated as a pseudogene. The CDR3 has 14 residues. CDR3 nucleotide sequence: TGTGCCAGCAGCAAACCTCGGGAGGGAACTGAAGCTTTCTTT. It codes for CASSKPREGTEAFF.

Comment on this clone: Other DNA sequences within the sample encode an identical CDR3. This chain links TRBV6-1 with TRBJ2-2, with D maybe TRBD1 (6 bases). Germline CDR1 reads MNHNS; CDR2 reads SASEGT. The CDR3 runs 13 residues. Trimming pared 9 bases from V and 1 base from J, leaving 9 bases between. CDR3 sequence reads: CASRGGNTGELFF. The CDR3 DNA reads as TGTGCCAGTCGAGGGGGGAACACCGGGGAGCTGTTTTTT.

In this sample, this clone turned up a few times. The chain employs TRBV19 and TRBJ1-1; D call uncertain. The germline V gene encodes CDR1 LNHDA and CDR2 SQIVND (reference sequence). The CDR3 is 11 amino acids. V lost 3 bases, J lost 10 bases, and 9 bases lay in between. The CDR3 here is CASSMPGGAFF. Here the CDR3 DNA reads TGTGCCAGTAGTATGCCCGGCGGAGCTTTCTTT.

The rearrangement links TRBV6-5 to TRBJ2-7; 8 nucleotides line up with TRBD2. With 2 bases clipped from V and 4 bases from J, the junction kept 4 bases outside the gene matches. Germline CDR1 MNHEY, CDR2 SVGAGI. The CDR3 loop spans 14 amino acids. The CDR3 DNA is TGTGCCAGCAGTTACGGGGCTAGCGGGTACGAGCAGTACTTC. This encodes CASSYGASGYEQYF.

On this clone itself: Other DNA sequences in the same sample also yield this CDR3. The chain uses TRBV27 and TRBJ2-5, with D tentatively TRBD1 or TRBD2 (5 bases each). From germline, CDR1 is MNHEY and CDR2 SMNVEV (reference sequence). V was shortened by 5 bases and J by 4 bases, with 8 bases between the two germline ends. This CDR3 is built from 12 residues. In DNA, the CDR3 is TGTGCCAGCAGTACTGGGGGAGAGACCCAGTACTTC. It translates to CASSTGGETQYF.

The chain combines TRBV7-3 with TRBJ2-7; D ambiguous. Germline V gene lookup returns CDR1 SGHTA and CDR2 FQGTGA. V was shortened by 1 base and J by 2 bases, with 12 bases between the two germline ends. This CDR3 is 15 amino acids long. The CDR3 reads CASSLIVVAPYEQYF. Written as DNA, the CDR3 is TGTGCCAGCAGCTTAATTGTGGTAGCTCCCTACGAGCAGTACTTC.

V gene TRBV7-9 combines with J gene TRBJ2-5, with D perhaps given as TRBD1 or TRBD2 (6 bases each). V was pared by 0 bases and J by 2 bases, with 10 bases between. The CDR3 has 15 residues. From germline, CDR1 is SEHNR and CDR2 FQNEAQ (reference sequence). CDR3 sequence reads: CASSLARGQQETQYF. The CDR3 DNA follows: TGTGCCAGCAGCTTAGCCCGGGGGCAGCAAGAGACCCAGTACTTC.

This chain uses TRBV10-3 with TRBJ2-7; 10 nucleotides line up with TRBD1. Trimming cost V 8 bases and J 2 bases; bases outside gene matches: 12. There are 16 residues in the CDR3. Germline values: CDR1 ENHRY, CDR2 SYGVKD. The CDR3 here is CAIQGQGSPFPYEQYF. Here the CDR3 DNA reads TGTGCCATCCAGGGACAGGGGTCGCCATTTCCCTACGAGCAGTACTTC.

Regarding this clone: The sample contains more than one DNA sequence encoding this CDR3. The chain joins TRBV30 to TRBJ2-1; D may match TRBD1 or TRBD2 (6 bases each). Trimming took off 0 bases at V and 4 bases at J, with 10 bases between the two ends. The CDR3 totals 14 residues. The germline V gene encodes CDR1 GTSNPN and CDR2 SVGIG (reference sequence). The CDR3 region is CAWSVRGVYNEQFF. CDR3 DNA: TGTGCCTGGAGTGTTAGGGGGGTTTACAATGAGCAGTTCTTC. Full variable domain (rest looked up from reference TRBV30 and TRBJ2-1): SQTIHQWPATLVQPVGSPLSLECTVEGTSNPNLYWYRQAAGRGLQLLFYSVGIGQISSEVPQNLSASRPQDRQFILSSKKLLLSDSGFYLCAWSVRGVYNEQFFGPGTRLTVL.

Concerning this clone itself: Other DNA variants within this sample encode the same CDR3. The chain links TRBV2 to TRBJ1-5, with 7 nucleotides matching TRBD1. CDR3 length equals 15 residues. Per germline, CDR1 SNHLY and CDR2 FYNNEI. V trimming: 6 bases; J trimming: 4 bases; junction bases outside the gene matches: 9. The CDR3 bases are TGTGCCAGCAGCGAGGGGACAGTTGATAATCAGCCCCAGCATTTT. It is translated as CASSEGTVDNQPQHF.

CDR3 sequence: CASSSPVIAGGPSYNEQFF. DNA of the CDR3: TGTGCCAGCAGCTCTCCGGTGATAGCGGGAGGGCCGTCCTACAATGAGCAGTTCTTC. V and J are TRBV14 and TRBJ2-1, with 11 positions matching TRBD2. With V trimmed by 5 bases and J by 1 base, 13 bases remained unmatched. CDR1 and CDR2 (germline): SGHDN, FVKESK. This CDR3 has 19 amino acids. The full variable domain, rest sourced from reference TRBV14 and TRBJ2-1, is EAGVTQFPSHSVIEKGQTVTLRCDPISGHDNLYWYRRVMGKEIKFLLHFVKESKQDESGMPNNRFLAERTGGTYSTLKVQPAELEDSGVYFCASSSPVIAGGPSYNEQFFGPGTRLTVL.

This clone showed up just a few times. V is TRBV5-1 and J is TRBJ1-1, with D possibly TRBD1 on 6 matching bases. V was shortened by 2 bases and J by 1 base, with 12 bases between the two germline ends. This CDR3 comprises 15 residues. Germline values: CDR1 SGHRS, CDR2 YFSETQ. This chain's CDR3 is CASSLWGAENTEAFF. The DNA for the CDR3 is TGCGCCAGCAGCTTATGGGGGGCCGAGAACACTGAAGCTTTCTTT.

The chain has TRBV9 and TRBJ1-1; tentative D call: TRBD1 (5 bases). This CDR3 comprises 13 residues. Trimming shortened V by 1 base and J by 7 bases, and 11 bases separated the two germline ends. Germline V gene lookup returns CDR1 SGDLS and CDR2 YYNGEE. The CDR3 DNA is TGTGCCAGCAGCGTAAGTGGGGCTAATGAAGCTTTCTTT. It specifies CASSVSGANEAFF.

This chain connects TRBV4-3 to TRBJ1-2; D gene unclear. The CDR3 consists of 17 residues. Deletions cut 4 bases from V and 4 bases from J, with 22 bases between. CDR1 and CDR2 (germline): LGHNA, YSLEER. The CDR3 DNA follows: TGCGCCAGCAGCCCAAATCCCAGCGCGTGGTCCGTCTATGGCTACACCTTC. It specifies CASSPNPSAWSVYGYTF.